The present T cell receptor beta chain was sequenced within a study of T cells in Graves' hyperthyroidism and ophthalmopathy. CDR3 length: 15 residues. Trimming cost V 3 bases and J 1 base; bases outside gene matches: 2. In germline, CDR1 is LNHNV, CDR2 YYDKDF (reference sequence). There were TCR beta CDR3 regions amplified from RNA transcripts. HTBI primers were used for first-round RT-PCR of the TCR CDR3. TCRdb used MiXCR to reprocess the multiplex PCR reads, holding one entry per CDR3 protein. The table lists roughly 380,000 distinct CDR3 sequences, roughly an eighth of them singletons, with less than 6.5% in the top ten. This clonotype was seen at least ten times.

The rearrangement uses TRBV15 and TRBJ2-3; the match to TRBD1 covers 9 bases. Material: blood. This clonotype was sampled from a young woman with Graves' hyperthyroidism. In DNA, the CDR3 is TGTGCCACCAGCAGTAACAGGGGGCGCACAGATACGCAGTATTTT. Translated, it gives CATSSNRGRTDTQYF.